This TCR beta chain was recovered during a study of vaccination and CD4 T cells after COVID-19. Study-wide context: Recovered patients in the cohort numbered six men and four women, two of them Hispanic.

The table lists this clonotype with a few counts. Its target is unknown. Treatment here: approximately nine-day PBMC culture with coronavirus spike peptide pools or control peptides (ViraFEST assay). Replacement of half the medium with fresh IL-2 medium took place on days 3 and 7. Once obtained from cultured CD4+ T cells, the DNA was sequenced using the Oncomine TCR Beta short-read assay. Investigators isolated genomic DNA from cultured CD4+ T cells. TCRdb fed the PCR reads into MiXCR, producing one record per CDR3 protein. The sample includes 15,000 to 20,000 distinct CDR3 sequences, under 70% of them seen just once. The sequence was obtained from a human donor who had recovered from COVID-19. The sequenced material came from CD4+ T cells from blood, cultured in vitro.

Here the CDR3 DNA reads TGTGCCAGCAGCTTAGCGCCCGTGGAGCCCCAGCATTTT. This gives the protein CASSLAPVEPQHF. The chain joins TRBV7-2 to TRBJ1-5, with D uncertain. The V end lost 0 bases, the J end lost 8 bases, and 8 bases lay between the germline ends. This CDR3 has 13 residues. CDR1 and CDR2 from the germline V gene are SGHTA and FQGNSA.